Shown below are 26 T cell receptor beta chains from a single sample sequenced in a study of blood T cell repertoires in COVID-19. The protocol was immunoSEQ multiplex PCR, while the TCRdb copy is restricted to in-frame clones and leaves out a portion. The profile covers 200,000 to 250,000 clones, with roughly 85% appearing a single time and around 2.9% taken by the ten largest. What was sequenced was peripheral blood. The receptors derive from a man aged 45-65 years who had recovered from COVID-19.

The CDR3 region has the DNA TGTGCCAGCAGGCCGACAGGGGGAACTACTGAAGCTTTCTTT. Translation: CASRPTGGTTEAFF. The rearrangement uses TRBV6-5 and TRBJ1-1, with 9 positions matching TRBD1. J was trimmed by 5 bases and V by 6 bases; bases with no gene match: 7. The CDR3 runs 14 residues. Germline V lookup: CDR1 MNHEY, CDR2 SVGAGI.

The CDR3 coding sequence is TGTGCCAGCAGCCGTTGGACAAACTCTGGAAACACCATATATTTT. Its translation is CASSRWTNSGNTIYF. The chain joins TRBV3-1 (or the pseudogene TRBV3-2) to TRBJ1-3, with TRBD1 as a possible D gene (5 bases). Trimming stripped 4 bases from V and 0 bases from J, with 10 bases between. Germline CDR1 is LGHDT and CDR2 is YNNKEL (reference sequence). The CDR3 contains 15 residues.

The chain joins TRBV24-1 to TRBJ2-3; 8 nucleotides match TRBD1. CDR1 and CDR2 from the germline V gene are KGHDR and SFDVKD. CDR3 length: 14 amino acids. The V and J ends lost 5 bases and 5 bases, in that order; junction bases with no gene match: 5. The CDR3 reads CATSGRGRGDTQYF. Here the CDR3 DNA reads TGTGCCACCAGTGGCAGGGGGCGCGGAGATACGCAGTATTTT.

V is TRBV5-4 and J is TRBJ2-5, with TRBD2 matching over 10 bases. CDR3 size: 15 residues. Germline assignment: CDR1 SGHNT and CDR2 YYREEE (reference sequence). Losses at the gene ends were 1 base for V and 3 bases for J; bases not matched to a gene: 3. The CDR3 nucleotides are TGTGCCAGCAGCTTGCGGACTAGCGGCAAAGAGACCCAGTACTTC. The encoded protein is CASSLRTSGKETQYF.

CDR3 DNA sequence: TGCGCCAGCAGCCAAGAAGAGAGGCCTAGCGGGCAGAATGAGCAGTTCTTC. Amino acids: CASSQEERPSGQNEQFF. The chain has TRBV4-1 and TRBJ2-1; 8 nucleotides line up with TRBD2. Germline loops: CDR1 MGHRA, CDR2 YSYEKL. The CDR3 sequence is 17 residues long. Unmatched junction bases numbered 11, after V lost 0 bases and J lost 7 bases.

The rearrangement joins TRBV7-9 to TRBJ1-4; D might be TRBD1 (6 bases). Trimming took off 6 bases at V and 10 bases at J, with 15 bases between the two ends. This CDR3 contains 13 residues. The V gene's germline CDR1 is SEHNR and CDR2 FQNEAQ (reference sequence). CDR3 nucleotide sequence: TGTGCCAGCAGTAACCGGGACACACGAAAACTGTTTTTT. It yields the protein CASSNRDTRKLFF.

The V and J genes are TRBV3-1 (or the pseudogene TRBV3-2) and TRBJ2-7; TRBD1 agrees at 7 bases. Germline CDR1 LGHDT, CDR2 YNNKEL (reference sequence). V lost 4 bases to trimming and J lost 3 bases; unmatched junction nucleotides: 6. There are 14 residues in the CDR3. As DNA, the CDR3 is TGTGCCAGCAGCCTGGGACAGCGGAACTACGAGCAGTACTTC. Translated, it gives CASSLGQRNYEQYF.

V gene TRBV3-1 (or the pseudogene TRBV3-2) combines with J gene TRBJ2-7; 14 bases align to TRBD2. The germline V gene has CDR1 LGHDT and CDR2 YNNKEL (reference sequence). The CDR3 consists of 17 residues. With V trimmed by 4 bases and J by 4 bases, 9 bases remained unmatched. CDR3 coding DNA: TGTGCCAGCAGCCTTGGGGGGACTAGCGGGAGTATTTACGAGCAGTACTTC. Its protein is CASSLGGTSGSIYEQYF.

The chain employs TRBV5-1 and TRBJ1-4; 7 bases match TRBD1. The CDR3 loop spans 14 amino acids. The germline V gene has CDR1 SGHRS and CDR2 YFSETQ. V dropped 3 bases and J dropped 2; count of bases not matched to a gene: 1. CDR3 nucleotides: TGCGCCAGCAGCTCGGGACAGACTAATGAAAAACTGTTTTTT. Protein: CASSSGQTNEKLFF.

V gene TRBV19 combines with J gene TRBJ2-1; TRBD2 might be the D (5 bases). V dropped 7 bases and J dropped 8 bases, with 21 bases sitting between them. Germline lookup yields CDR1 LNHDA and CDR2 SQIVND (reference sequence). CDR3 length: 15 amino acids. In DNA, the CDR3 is TGTGCCAGTATCCCCAGCTACGCCCAGAGGGATGAGCAGTTCTTC. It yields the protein CASIPSYAQRDEQFF.

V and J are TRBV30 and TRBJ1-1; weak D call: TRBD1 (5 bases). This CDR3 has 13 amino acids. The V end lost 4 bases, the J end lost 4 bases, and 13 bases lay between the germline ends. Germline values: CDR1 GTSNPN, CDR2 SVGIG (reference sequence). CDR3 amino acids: CAWMREGLTEAFF. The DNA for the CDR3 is TGTGCCTGGATGAGGGAGGGGCTCACTGAAGCTTTCTTT. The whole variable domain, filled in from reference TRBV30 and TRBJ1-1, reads SQTIHQWPATLVQPVGSPLSLECTVEGTSNPNLYWYRQAAGRGLQLLFYSVGIGQISSEVPQNLSASRPQDRQFILSSKKLLLSDSGFYLCAWMREGLTEAFFGQGTRLTVV.

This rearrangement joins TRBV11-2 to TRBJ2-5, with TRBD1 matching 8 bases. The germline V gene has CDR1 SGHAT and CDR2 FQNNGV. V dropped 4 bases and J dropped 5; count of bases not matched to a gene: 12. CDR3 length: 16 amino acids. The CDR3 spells CASSSRDRSRWETQYF. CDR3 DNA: TGTGCCAGCAGCTCCAGGGACAGGTCAAGGTGGGAGACCCAGTACTTC.

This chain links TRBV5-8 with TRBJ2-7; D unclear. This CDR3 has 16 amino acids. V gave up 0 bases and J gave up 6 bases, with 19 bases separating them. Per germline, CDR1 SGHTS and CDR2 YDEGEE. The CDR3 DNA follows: TGTGCCAGCAGCTTGGCCGGGTCCAATATAGCTCCCGAGCAGTACTTC. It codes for CASSLAGSNIAPEQYF. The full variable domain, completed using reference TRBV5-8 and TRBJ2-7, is EAGVTQSPTHLIKTRGQQATLRCSPISGHTSVYWYQQALGLGLQFLLWYDEGEERNRGNFPPRFSGRQFPNYSSELNVNALELEDSALYLCASSLAGSNIAPEQYFGPGTRLTVT.

CDR3 protein: CASSVQRTSLPGELFF. CDR3 sequence (DNA): TGTGCCAGCAGCGTCCAACGGACTAGTTTGCCCGGGGAGCTGTTTTTT. The genes are TRBV9 and TRBJ2-2; 7 nucleotides match TRBD2. Germline-derived CDR1 and CDR2 are SGDLS and YYNGEE. J lost 6 bases, V lost 2 bases, and 10 bases had no gene match. The CDR3 has 16 amino acids.

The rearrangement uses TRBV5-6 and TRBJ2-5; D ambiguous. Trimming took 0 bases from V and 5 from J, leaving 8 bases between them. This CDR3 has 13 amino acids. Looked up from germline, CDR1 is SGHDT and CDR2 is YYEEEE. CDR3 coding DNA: TGTGCCAGCAGCTTGGCCCCGTCTGAGACCCAGTACTTC. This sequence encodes CASSLAPSETQYF. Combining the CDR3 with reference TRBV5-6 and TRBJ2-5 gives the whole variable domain DAGVTQSPTHLIKTRGQQVTLRCSPKSGHDTVSWYQQALGQGPQFIFQYYEEEERQRGNFPDRFSGHQFPNYSSELNVNALLLGDSALYLCASSLAPSETQYFGPGTRLLVL.

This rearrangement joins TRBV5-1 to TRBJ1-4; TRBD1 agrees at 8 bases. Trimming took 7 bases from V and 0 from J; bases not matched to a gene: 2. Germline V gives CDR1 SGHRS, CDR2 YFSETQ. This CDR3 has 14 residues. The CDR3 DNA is TGCGCCAGCGGACAGGGTTCAACTAATGAAAAACTGTTTTTT. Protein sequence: CASGQGSTNEKLFF.

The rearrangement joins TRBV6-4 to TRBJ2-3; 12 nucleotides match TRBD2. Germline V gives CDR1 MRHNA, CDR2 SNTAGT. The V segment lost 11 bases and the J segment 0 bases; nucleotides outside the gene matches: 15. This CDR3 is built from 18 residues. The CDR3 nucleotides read TGTGCCCGGACCCCCGGGACTAGCGGGTACCCTAGCACAGATACGCAGTATTTT. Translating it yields CARTPGTSGYPSTDTQYF.

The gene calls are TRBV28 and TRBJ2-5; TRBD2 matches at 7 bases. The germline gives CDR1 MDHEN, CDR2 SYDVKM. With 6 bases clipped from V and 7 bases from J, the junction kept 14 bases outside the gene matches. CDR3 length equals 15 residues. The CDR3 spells CASSPAVGGMVTQYF. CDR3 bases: TGTGCCAGCAGCCCAGCGGTGGGGGGGATGGTGACCCAGTACTTC.

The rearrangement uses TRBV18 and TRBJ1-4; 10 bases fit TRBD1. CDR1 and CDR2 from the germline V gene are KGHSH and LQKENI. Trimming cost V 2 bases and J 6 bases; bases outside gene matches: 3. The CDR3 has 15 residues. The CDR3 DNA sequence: TGTGCCAGCTCACCAAGGGGGACAGGGGATGAAAAACTGTTTTTT. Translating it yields CASSPRGTGDEKLFF.

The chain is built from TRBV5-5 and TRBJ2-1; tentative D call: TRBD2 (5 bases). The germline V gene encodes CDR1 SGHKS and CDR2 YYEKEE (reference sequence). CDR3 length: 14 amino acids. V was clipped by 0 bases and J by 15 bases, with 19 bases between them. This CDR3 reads CASSLELGSYVLFF. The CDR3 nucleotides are TGTGCCAGCAGCTTGGAACTAGGCTCTTACGTTCTGTTCTTC.

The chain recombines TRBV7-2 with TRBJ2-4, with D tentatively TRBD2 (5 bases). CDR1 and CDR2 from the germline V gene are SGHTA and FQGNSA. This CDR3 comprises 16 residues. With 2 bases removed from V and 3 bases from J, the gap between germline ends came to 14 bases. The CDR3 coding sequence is TGTGCCAGCAGCTTATTCGGGATCGTTGACAAAAACATTCAGTACTTC. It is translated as CASSLFGIVDKNIQYF.

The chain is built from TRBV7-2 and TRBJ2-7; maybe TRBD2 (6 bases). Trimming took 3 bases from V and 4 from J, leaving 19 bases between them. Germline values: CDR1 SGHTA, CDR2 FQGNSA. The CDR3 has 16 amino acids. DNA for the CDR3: TGTGCCAGCAGCTTTTCTATACTAGCATTCGGATACGAGCAGTACTTC. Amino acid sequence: CASSFSILAFGYEQYF.

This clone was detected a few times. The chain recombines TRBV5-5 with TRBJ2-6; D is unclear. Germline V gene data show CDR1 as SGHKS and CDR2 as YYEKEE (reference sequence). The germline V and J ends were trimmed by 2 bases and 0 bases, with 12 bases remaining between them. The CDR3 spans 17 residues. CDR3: CASSFVSTTSGANVLTF. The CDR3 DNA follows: TGTGCCAGCAGCTTTGTCAGTACAACCTCTGGGGCCAACGTCCTGACTTTC.

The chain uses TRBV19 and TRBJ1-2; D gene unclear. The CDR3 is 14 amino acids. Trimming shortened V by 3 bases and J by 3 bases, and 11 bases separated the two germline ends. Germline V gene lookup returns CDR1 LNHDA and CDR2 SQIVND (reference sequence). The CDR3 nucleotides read TGTGCCAGTAGTATGCGGGAAAGGGACTATGGCTACACCTTC. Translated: CASSMRERDYGYTF.

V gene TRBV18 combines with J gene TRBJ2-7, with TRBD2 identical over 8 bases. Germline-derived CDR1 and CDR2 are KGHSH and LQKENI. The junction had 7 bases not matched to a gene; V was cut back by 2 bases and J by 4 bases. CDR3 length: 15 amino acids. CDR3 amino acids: CASSPVRGAGYEQYF. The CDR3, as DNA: TGTGCCAGCTCACCAGTGCGGGGGGCGGGGTACGAGCAGTACTTC. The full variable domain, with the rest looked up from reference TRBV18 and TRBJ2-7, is NAGVMQNPRHLVRRRGQEARLRCSPMKGHSHVYWYRQLPEEGLKFMVYLQKENIIDESGMPKERFSAEFPKEGPSILRIQQVVRGDSAAYFCASSPVRGAGYEQYFGPGTRLTVT.

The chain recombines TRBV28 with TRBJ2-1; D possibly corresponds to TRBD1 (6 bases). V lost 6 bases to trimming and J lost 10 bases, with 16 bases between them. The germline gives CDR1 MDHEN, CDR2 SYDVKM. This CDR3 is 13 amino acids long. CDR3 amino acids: CASSEGTRKEQFF. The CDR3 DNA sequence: TGTGCCAGCAGCGAAGGGACACGAAAAGAGCAGTTCTTC. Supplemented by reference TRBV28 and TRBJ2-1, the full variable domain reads DVKVTQSSRYLVKRTGEKVFLECVQDMDHENMFWYRQDPGLGLRLIYFSYDVKMKEKGDIPEGYSVSREKKERFSLILESASTNQTSMYLCASSEGTRKEQFFGPGTRLTVL.